The 2 T cell receptor beta chains in this list originate from one sample, sequenced in a study of T cell changes during pregnancy in multiple sclerosis. Produced via immunoSEQ multiplex PCR; TCRdb's table is partial and in-frame only. Among fewer than 130,000 clones listed, 91% were seen once. The sample here was peripheral blood, taken after pregnancy. These TCRs come from a female donor with multiple sclerosis, enrolled in a pregnancy study.

The genes are TRBV11-2 and TRBJ1-4, with TRBD1 matching over 7 bases. CDR1 SGHAT and CDR2 FQNNGV come from the germline V gene. V was clipped by 5 bases and J by 1 base; unmatched bases: 7. The CDR3 is 16 residues long. CDR3 nucleotides: TGTGCCAGCAGCCCTCGACAGGGTCTAACTAATGAAAAACTGTTTTTT. The encoded protein is CASSPRQGLTNEKLFF.

This chain joins TRBV7-9 and TRBJ2-1; D might be TRBD2 (6 bases). Trimming cost V 5 bases and J 1 base, with 15 bases left between them. The CDR3 is 16 residues long. Per germline, CDR1 SEHNR and CDR2 FQNEAQ (reference sequence). CDR3 DNA sequence: TGTGCCAGCAGCCTTCTTCGACTAGGGTCCTACAATGAGCAGTTCTTC. Translated: CASSLLRLGSYNEQFF.